This entry lists 18 T cell receptor beta chains sequenced from one sample in a study of metastatic and nonmetastatic thyroid tumors. TCRdb re-called the PCR reads through MiXCR. The data contain some 30,000 clones, less than 20% of them singletons. All patients reached thyroid surgery having received no treatment beforehand. Sequencing input: blood. The receptors stem from a female donor with papillary thyroid cancer or a benign thyroid nodule (not recorded which). Some clones in this sample may be carry-over from other donors' samples.

This clone has at least ten counts. The chain has TRBV7-6 and TRBJ1-4; 7 bases agree with TRBD1. The CDR3 runs 15 residues. Germline V gene data show CDR1 as SGHVS and CDR2 as FNYEAQ. With V trimmed by 5 bases and J by 7 bases, 10 bases remained unmatched. The CDR3, as DNA: TGTGCCAGCAGCCGACAGGGTACGGACGGTGAAAAACTGTTTTTT. It is translated as CASSRQGTDGEKLFF. The full variable domain, rest sourced from reference TRBV7-6 and TRBJ1-4, is GAGVSQSPRYKVTKRGQDVALRCDPISGHVSLYWYRQALGQGPEFLTYFNYEAQQDKSGLPNDRFSAERPEGSISTLTIQRTEQRDSAMYRCASSRQGTDGEKLFFGSGTQLSVL.

The chain recombines TRBV7-8 with TRBJ1-4, with 7 bases matching TRBD1. The J segment lost 8 bases and the V segment lost 5 bases, leaving 8 bases of the junction unmatched. The CDR3 length is 14 residues. Germline V lookup: CDR1 SGHVS, CDR2 FQNEAQ. The CDR3 loop reads CASSQTGFREKLFF. CDR3 coding DNA: TGTGCCAGCAGCCAGACAGGGTTCAGAGAAAAACTGTTTTTT.

Only a few counts were recorded for this clone. The chain employs TRBV28 and TRBJ1-2; D is unclear. There are 17 residues in the CDR3. CDR1 is MDHEN, CDR2 SYDVKM, per germline. Trimming shortened V by 2 bases and J by 7 bases, and 23 bases separated the two germline ends. The CDR3, as DNA: TGTGCCAGCAGTTTAAGGATGGGGTCTCCGATTGTAGGTGGCTACACCTTC. Encoded protein: CASSLRMGSPIVGGYTF.

This chain connects TRBV28 to TRBJ1-5; D unresolved. In germline, CDR1 is MDHEN, CDR2 SYDVKM. The CDR3 has 12 amino acids. V was cut by 7 bases and J by 3 bases, with 7 bases left in between. Written as DNA, the CDR3 is TGTGCCAGCAATTACGACAATCAGCCCCAGCATTTT. Amino acid sequence: CASNYDNQPQHF. Full variable domain (missing parts from reference TRBV28 and TRBJ1-5): DVKVTQSSRYLVKRTGEKVFLECVQDMDHENMFWYRQDPGLGLRLIYFSYDVKMKEKGDIPEGYSVSREKKERFSLILESASTNQTSMYLCASNYDNQPQHFGDGTRLSIL.

This clone was counted ten times or more. The V gene is TRBV3-1, the J gene TRBJ1-6; D is unresolved. Trimming cost V 1 base and J 8 bases, with 12 bases left between them. The germline V gene encodes CDR1 LGHDT and CDR2 YNNKEL (reference sequence). The CDR3 extends over 15 amino acids. The chain's CDR3 is CASSQGRAKDSPLHF. CDR3 in DNA: TGTGCCAGCAGCCAAGGGAGGGCGAAGGATTCACCCCTCCACTTT.

The chain has TRBV11-2 and TRBJ1-4; D remains unclear. V was shortened by 8 bases and J by 6 bases, with 22 bases between the two germline ends. This CDR3 region has 16 residues. Germline CDR1 and CDR2: SGHAT and FQNNGV. The CDR3 loop reads CASGPVLGTEDEKLFF. DNA for the CDR3: TGTGCCAGCGGACCAGTCCTTGGCACAGAGGATGAAAAACTGTTTTTT.

This clone was recorded at least ten times. The DNA of the CDR3 is TGTGCCAGCAGCAGGTTGGGACGAGAGACCCAGTACTTC. It encodes CASSRLGRETQYF. The chain couples TRBV27 to TRBJ2-5; tentatively, D is TRBD1 or TRBD2 (5 bases each). V was trimmed by 6 bases and J by 4 bases, leaving 12 bases between them. Germline values: CDR1 MNHEY, CDR2 SMNVEV (reference sequence). The CDR3 covers 13 residues.

This clone was seen ten or more times. The chain recombines TRBV28 with TRBJ1-1; 9 bases align to TRBD1. With 5 bases clipped from V and 7 bases from J, the junction kept 11 bases outside the gene matches. This CDR3 is built from 15 residues. From germline, CDR1 is MDHEN and CDR2 SYDVKM. The chain's CDR3 is CASSRTGVVDIEAFF. The DNA for the CDR3 is TGTGCCAGCAGTCGGACAGGGGTTGTGGACATTGAAGCTTTCTTT.

The rearrangement joins TRBV18 to TRBJ1-2, with 12 bases lining up with TRBD1. The junction had 9 bases not matched to a gene; V was cut back by 3 bases and J by 4 bases. Germline values: CDR1 KGHSH, CDR2 LQKENI. This CDR3 has 17 residues. For the CDR3, the DNA is TGTGCCAGCTCACCGACCGGGACAGGGGGCAAATTCTATGGCTACACCTTC. This translates into CASSPTGTGGKFYGYTF.

In its sample, this clone was seen many times. The chain employs TRBV27 and TRBJ1-5; the D is unclear. The CDR3 consists of 13 residues. The germline V gene has CDR1 MNHEY and CDR2 SMNVEV (reference sequence). V lost 3 bases and J 5 bases, leaving 8 bases between the germline ends. In DNA, the CDR3 is TGTGCCAGCAGTTTTTTGGCCGATCAGCCCCAGCATTTT. It translates to CASSFLADQPQHF.

This clone is labeled medium-sized. CDR3 region: CSARKASGTDTQYF. DNA of the CDR3: TGCAGTGCTAGAAAGGCTAGCGGTACAGATACGCAGTATTTT. The V and J genes are TRBV20-1 and TRBJ2-3; the match to TRBD2 covers 7 bases. The CDR3 spans 14 residues. The V segment lost 2 bases and the J segment 3 bases; nucleotides outside the gene matches: 5. CDR1 is DFQATT, CDR2 SNEGSKA, per germline (reference sequence).

The chain recombines TRBV30 with TRBJ1-1, with D hard to call. Germline CDR1 GTSNPN, CDR2 SVGIG (reference sequence). Trimming removed 3 bases from V and 3 bases from J, with 8 bases in between. The CDR3 extends over 12 amino acids. The CDR3 region has the DNA TGTGCCTGGAGGTGGAGCGACACTGAAGCTTTCTTT. This gives the protein CAWRWSDTEAFF.

The sample holds many counts of this clone. The chain is built from TRBV19 and TRBJ2-1, with TRBD2 as a possible D gene (6 bases). Germline V CDR1 and CDR2: LNHDA, SQIVND (reference sequence). This CDR3 region has 13 residues. Trimming took 6 bases from V and 4 from J, leaving 10 bases between them. The CDR3 spells CASSRDFYNEQFF. The CDR3, as DNA: TGTGCCAGTAGCCGGGACTTTTACAATGAGCAGTTCTTC.

This clone was counted between two and nine times. V usage is TRBV12-3 or TRBV12-4 and J usage is TRBJ2-7; 8 nucleotides agree with TRBD1. The CDR3 sequence is 15 residues long. V shed 6 bases, J shed 6 bases, and the junction held 13 bases outside the gene matches. DNA for the CDR3: TGTGCCAGCAGCTACGGGACAGGAGGGCTCCGCGAGCAGTACTTC. The encoded protein is CASSYGTGGLREQYF.

This clone was seen a handful of times. The chain employs TRBV5-1 and TRBJ2-7; D is unresolved. V was clipped by 0 bases and J by 3 bases, with 7 bases between them. The germline gives CDR1 SGHRS, CDR2 YFSETQ. CDR3 length equals 13 residues. Here the CDR3 reads CASSLEDHYEQYF. In nucleotides, the CDR3 is TGCGCCAGCAGCTTGGAGGACCACTACGAGCAGTACTTC.

This clone was observed a handful of times. The chain carries TRBV6-2 or TRBV6-3 and TRBJ2-1; D not certain. The V and J ends lost 6 bases and 4 bases respectively, with 7 bases between them. The germline V gene encodes CDR1 MNHEY and CDR2 SVGEGT. The CDR3 is made up of 12 amino acids. The CDR3 nucleotides read TGTGCCAGCAGCGACGGTTACAATGAGCAGTTCTTC. Translating gives CASSDGYNEQFF.

At least ten counts were recorded for this clone. This sequence may be a read error, since a much larger clone differs from it by one base. This specimen includes other DNA sequences encoding the same CDR3. The rearrangement links TRBV12-3 or TRBV12-4 to TRBJ1-6, with no clear D. This CDR3 region has 13 residues. The CDR3 loop is CASSLQVNSPLHF. Written as DNA, the CDR3 is TGTGCCAGCAGTTTGCAGGTTAATTCGCCCCTCCACTTT.

The V gene is TRBV28, the J gene TRBJ2-1; weak D call: TRBD2 (6 bases). Germline lookup yields CDR1 MDHEN and CDR2 SYDVKM. The CDR3 length is 16 residues. Trimming removed 4 bases from V and 0 bases from J, with 13 bases in between. CDR3 DNA sequence: TGTGCCAGCAGTTCCTCCTCTAGCGACTCCTACAATGAGCAGTTCTTC. Amino acid sequence: CASSSSSSDSYNEQFF.